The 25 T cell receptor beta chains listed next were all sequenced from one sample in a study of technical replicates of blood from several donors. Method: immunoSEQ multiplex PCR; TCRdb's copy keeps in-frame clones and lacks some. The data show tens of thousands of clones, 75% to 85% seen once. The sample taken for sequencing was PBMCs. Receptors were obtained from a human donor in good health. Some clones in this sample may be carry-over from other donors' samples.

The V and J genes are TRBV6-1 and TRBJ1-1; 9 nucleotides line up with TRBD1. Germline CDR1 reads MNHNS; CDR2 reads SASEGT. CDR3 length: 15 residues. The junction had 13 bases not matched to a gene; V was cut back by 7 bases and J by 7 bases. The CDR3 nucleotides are TGTGCCAGCACCAGAATGCCGGGACAGGGTATTGAAGCTTTCTTT. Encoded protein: CASTRMPGQGIEAFF.

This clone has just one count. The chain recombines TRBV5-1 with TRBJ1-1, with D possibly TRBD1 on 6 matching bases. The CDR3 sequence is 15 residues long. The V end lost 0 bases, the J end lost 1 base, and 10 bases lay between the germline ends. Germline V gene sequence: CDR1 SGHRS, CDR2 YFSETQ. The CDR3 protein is CASSLAQGQNTEAFF. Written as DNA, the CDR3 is TGCGCCAGCAGCTTGGCACAGGGACAGAACACTGAAGCTTTCTTT.

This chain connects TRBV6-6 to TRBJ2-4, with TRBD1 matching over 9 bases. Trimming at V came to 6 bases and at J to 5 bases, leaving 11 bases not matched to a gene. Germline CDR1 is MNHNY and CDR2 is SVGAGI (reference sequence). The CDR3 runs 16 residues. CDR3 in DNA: TGTGCCAGCAGAAGACCGGGACAGGGAGCGCAAAACATTCAGTACTTC. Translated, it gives CASRRPGQGAQNIQYF.

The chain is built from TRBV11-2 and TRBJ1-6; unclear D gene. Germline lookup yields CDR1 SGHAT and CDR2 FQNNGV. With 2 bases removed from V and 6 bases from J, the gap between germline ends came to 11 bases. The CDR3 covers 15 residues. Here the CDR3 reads CASSLFRSLNSPLHF. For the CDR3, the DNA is TGTGCCAGCAGCTTATTTCGTAGTCTTAATTCACCCCTCCACTTT.

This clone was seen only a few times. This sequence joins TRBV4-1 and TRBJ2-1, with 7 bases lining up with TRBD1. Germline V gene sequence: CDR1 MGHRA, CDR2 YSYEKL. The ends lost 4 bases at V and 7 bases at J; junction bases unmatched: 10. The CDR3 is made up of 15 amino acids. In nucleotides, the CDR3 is TGCGCCAGCAGCCGATCCCGGGACAGTAAGAATGAGCAGTTCTTC. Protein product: CASSRSRDSKNEQFF.

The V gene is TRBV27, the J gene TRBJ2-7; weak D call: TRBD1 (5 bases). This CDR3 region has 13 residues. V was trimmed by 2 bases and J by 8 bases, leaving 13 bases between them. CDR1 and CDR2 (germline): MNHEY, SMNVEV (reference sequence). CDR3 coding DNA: TGTGCCAGCAGTTTACAAGGGGTAGGTCAGCAGTACTTC. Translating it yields CASSLQGVGQQYF.

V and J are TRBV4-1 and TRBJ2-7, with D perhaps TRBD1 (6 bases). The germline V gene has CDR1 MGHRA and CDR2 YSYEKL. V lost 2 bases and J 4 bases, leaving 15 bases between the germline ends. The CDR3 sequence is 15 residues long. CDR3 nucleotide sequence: TGCGCCAGCAGCCAACTTTCCCAAAGGGGGTACGAGCAGTACTTC. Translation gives CASSQLSQRGYEQYF.

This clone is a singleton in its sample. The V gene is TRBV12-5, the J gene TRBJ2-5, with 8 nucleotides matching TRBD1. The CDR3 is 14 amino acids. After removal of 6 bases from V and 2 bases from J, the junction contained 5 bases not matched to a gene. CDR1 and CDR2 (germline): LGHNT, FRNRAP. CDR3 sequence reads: CASGTGGRQETQYF. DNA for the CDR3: TGTGCTAGTGGCACAGGGGGTCGGCAAGAGACCCAGTACTTC.

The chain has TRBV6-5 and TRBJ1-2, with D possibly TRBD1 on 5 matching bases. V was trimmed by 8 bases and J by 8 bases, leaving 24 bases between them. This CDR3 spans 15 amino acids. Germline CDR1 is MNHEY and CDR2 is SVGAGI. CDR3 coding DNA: TGTGCCAGCTTCCCTCGGGACTCCGGGGCTTGGGGCTACACCTTC. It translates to CASFPRDSGAWGYTF.

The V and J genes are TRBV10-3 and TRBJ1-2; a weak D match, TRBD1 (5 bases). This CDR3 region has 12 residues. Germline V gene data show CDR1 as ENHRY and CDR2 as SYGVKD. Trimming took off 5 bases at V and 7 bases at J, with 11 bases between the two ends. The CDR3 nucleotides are TGTGCCATCAGTCCCGACAGTTTTGGCTACACCTTC. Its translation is CAISPDSFGYTF.

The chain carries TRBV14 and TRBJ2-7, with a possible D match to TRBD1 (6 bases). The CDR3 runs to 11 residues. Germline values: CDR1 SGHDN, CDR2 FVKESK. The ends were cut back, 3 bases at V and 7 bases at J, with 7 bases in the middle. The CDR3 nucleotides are TGTGCCAGCAGCCAGGGGACAGAGCAGTACTTC. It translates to CASSQGTEQYF.

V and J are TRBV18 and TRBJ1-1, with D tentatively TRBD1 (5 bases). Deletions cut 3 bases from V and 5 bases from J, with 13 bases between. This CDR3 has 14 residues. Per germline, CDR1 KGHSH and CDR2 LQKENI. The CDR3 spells CASSPRDRGTEAFF. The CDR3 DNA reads TGTGCCAGCTCACCCAGGGACCGGGGGACTGAAGCTTTCTTT.

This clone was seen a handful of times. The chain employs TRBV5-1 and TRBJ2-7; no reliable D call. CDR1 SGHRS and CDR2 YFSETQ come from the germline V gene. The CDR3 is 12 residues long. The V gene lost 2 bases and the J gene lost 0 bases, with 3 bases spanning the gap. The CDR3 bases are TGCGCCAGCAGCTTTAGCTCCTACGAGCAGTACTTC. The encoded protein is CASSFSSYEQYF.

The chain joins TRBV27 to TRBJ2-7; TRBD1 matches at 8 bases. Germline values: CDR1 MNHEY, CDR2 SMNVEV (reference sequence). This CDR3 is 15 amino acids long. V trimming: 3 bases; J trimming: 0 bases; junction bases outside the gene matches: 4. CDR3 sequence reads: CASSFTGTGSYEQYF. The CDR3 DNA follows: TGTGCCAGCAGTTTTACCGGGACAGGCTCCTACGAGCAGTACTTC.

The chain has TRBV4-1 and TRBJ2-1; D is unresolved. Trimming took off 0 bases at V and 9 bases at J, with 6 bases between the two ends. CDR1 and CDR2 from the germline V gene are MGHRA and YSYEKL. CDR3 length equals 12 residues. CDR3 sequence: CASSQDLGEQFF. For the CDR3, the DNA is TGCGCCAGCAGCCAAGATCTCGGTGAGCAGTTCTTC.

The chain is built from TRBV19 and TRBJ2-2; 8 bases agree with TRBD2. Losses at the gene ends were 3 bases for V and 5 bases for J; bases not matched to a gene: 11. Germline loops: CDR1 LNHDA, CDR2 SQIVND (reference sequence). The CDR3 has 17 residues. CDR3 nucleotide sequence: TGTGCCAGTAGTATGAACCGTGGAGCGGGGGAGACCGGGGAGCTGTTTTTT. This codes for CASSMNRGAGETGELFF.

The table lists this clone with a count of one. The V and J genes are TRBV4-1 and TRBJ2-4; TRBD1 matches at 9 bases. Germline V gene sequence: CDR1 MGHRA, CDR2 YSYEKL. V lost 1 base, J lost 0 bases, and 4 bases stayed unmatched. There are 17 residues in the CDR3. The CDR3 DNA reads TGCGCCAGCAGCCAAGGGACAGGGGACGGAGCCAAAAACATTCAGTACTTC. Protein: CASSQGTGDGAKNIQYF.

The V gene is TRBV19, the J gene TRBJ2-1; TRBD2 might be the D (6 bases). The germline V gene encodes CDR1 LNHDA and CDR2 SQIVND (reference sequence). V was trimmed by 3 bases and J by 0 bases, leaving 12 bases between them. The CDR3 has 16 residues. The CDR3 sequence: CASSITGDFSYNEQFF. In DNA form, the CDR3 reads TGTGCCAGTAGTATTACGGGGGACTTCTCCTACAATGAGCAGTTCTTC.

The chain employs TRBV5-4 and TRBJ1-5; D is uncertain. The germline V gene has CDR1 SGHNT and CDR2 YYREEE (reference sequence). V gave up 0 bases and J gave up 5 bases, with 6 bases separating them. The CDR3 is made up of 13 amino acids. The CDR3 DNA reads TGTGCCAGCAGCTTGGATCGGGATCAGCCCCAGCATTTT. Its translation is CASSLDRDQPQHF.

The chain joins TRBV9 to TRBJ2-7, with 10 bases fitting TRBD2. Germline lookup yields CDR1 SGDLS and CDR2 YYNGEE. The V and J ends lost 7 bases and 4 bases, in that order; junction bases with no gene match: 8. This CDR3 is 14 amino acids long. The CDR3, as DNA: TGTGCCAGCGCCAAGACTAGCGGGTCGTACGAGCAGTACTTC. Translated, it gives CASAKTSGSYEQYF.

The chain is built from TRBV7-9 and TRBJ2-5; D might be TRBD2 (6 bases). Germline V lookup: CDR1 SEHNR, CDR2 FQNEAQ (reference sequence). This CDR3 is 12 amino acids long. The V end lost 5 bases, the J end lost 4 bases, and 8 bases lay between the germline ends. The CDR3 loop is CASSQLAETQYF. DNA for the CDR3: TGTGCCAGCAGCCAACTAGCAGAGACCCAGTACTTC.

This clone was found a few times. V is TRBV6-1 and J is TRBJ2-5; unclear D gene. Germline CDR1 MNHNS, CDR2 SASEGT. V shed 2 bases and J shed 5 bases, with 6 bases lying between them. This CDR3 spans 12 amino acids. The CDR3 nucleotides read TGTGCCAGCAGTGAACTCCGGGAGACCCAGTACTTC. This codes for CASSELRETQYF.

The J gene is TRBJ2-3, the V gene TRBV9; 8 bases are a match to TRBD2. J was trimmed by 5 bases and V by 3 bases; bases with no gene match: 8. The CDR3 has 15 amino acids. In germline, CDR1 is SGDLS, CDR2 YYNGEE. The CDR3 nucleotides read TGTGCCAGCAGCGCGACCGGGACTAGGGAAGATACGCAGTATTTT. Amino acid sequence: CASSATGTREDTQYF.

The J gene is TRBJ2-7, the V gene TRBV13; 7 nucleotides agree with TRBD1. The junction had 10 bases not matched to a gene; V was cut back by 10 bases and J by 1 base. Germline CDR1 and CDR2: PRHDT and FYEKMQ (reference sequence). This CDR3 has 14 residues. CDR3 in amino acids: CATRRQGLSYEQYF. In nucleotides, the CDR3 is TGTGCCACCCGCCGACAGGGTTTGTCCTACGAGCAGTACTTC.

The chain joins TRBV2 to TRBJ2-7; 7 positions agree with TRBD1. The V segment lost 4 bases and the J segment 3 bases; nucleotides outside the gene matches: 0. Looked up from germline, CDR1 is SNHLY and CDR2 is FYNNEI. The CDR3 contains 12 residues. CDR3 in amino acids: CASSGQGYEQYF. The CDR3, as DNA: TGTGCCAGCAGTGGACAGGGCTACGAGCAGTACTTC. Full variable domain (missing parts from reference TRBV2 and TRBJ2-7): EPEVTQTPSHQVTQMGQEVILRCVPISNHLYFYWYRQILGQKVEFLVSFYNNEISEKSEIFDDQFSVERPDGSNFTLKIRSTKLEDSAMYFCASSGQGYEQYFGPGTRLTVT.